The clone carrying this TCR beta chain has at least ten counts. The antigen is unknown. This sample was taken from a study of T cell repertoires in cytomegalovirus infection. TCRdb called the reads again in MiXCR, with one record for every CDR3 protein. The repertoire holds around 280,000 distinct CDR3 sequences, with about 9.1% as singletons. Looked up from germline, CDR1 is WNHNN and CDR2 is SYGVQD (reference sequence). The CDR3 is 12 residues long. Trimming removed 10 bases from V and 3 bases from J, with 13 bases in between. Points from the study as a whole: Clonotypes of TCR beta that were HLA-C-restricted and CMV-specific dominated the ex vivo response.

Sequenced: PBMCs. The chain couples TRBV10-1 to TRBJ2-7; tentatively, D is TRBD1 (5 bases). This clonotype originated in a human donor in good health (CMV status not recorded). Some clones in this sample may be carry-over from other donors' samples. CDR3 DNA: TGCGCCACAGGGCAGAAGGACTACGAGCAGTACTTC. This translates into CATGQKDYEQYF.